This is a list of T cell receptor beta chains from one sample in a study of cytomegalovirus exposure and HLA in healthy donors. TCRdb's table, derived via immunoSEQ multiplex PCR, lists solely in-frame clones and lacks some. The sample consists of 50,000 to 70,000 clones, around 79% of them appearing once. The source material was PBMCs. The receptor source for this set is a female donor in good health and CMV-seronegative. The CDR3 runs from the conserved cysteine through the conserved F or W. The D gene is left open where the match is weak. Clone size appears in some rows only: once, few, many, or a class for an expanded clone.

V gene	D gene	J gene	clone size	CDR3 length	CDR3 protein	CDR3 DNA
TRBV18	NA	TRBJ1-1	NA	12	CASSPLSGEAFF	TGTGCCAGCTCACCGCTATCGGGTGAAGCTTTCTTT
TRBV4-3	TRBD2	TRBJ2-1	NA	17	CASSQDMSSGVYNEQFF	TGCGCCAGCAGCCAAGATATGTCTAGCGGAGTCTACAATGAGCAGTTCTTC
TRBV6-6	NA	TRBJ1-1	NA	13	CASRPTGNTEAFF	TGTGCCAGCAGACCCACAGGCAACACTGAAGCTTTCTTT
TRBV28	NA	TRBJ2-1	NA	14	CASRGTGTVNEQFF	TGTGCCAGCAGGGGAACCGGGACTGTCAATGAGCAGTTCTTC
TRBV13	TRBD2	TRBJ2-2	NA	16	CASSLRGGSNTGELFF	TGTGCCAGCAGCTTACGCGGGGGGTCGAACACCGGGGAGCTGTTTTTT
TRBV4-1	NA	TRBJ1-4	few	15	CASSQDQGNNEKLFF	TGCGCCAGCAGCCAAGATCAGGGGAATAATGAAAAACTGTTTTTT
TRBV7-9	TRBD1	TRBJ1-5	NA	14	CASSRGTVNQPQHF	TGTGCCAGCAGCCGCGGGACAGTCAATCAGCCCCAGCATTTT
TRBV7-2	NA	TRBJ1-2	once	12	CASSIQGYGYTF	TGTGCCAGCAGCATTCAGGGCTATGGCTACACCTTC
TRBV7-2	NA	TRBJ2-5	NA	14	CASSSSSFQETQYF	TGTGCCAGCAGCTCGTCCTCCTTCCAAGAGACCCAGTACTTC
TRBV5-1	TRBD1	TRBJ2-5	NA	16	CASSPFTRDRQSEQYF	TGCGCCAGCAGCCCCTTCACCCGGGACAGGCAATCAGAGCAGTACTTC
TRBV4-2	TRBD2	TRBJ2-2	NA	15	CASSLSGGNTGELFF	TGTGCCAGCAGCCTCAGCGGGGGGAACACCGGGGAGCTGTTTTTT
TRBV29-1	TRBD2	TRBJ2-7	few	13	CSVAGTSVYEQYF	TGCAGCGTTGCTGGGACTAGCGTCTACGAGCAGTACTTC
TRBV18	NA	TRBJ2-7	NA	14	CASYSGDGTYEQYF	TGTGCCAGCTATTCAGGGGACGGCACCTACGAGCAGTACTTC
TRBV5-6	NA	TRBJ1-3	once	14	CASSSGRVGNTIYF	TGTGCCAGCAGCTCGGGGAGGGTCGGAAACACCATATATTTT
TRBV21-1	NA	TRBJ1-5	NA	16	CASSKWTEVSNQPQHF	TGTGCCAGCAGCAAGTGGACAGAGGTTAGCAATCAGCCCCAGCATTTT
TRBV11-1	TRBD2	TRBJ2-1	NA	15	CASSTVAGPYNEQFF	TGTGCCAGCAGCACCGTAGCGGGGCCCTACAATGAGCAGTTCTTC
TRBV28	NA	TRBJ1-2	NA	13	CASSFIENYGYTF	TGTGCCAGCAGTTTTATCGAGAACTATGGCTACACCTTC
TRBV19	TRBD1	TRBJ2-3	NA	14	CASTGTGASDTQYF	TGTGCCAGTACCGGGACAGGGGCGTCGGATACGCAGTATTTT
TRBV5-5	NA	TRBJ2-2	NA	14	CASSTLLGTGELFF	TGTGCCAGCAGCACCCTTCTCGGGACCGGGGAGCTGTTTTTT
TRBV5-1	TRBD2	TRBJ2-1	NA	14	CASSPGTTHNEQFF	TGCGCCAGCAGCCCCGGGACTACTCACAATGAGCAGTTCTTC
TRBV6-5	NA	TRBJ2-7	NA	13	CASSYSSQGEQYF	TGTGCCAGCAGTTACTCGAGCCAGGGCGAGCAGTACTTC
TRBV27	TRBD2	TRBJ2-3	few	17	CASSPRTSGGNTDTQYF	TGTGCCAGCAGTCCACGGACTAGCGGGGGAAACACAGATACGCAGTATTTT
TRBV6-5	NA	TRBJ2-7	NA	13	CASSYRGSYEQYF	TGTGCCAGCAGTTACAGGGGCTCCTACGAGCAGTACTTC
TRBV4-1	TRBD2	TRBJ2-3	NA	17	CASSQERLAGSTDTQYF	TGCGCCAGCAGCCAAGAGCGGCTAGCGGGGAGCACAGATACGCAGTATTTT
TRBV25-1	NA	TRBJ2-5	NA	14	CASSVYRGRGEQYF	TGTGCCAGCAGTGTTTACAGGGGTAGGGGGGAGCAGTACTTC
TRBV16	NA	TRBJ2-3	NA	15	CASSQRGTSTDTQYF	TGTGCCAGCAGCCAACGCGGGACGAGCACAGATACGCAGTATTTT